The sequence of this T cell receptor beta chain was determined in a study of blood T cell repertoires in COVID-19 (dated by TCRdb to about 2020). In the study overall: Samples from collaborators originated in the United States, Italy and Spain and spanned both the acute and convalescent phases of COVID-19. The prospective study material was composed of cDNA or gDNA derived from T cells, B-cell-depleted T cells, or PBMCs. The dataset comprised deeply sampled blood TCRbeta repertoires from subjects exposed to, actively infected with, or recovered from COVID-19. The repertoires were made available in a free public database intended to serve as a resource for research on the immune response to SARS-CoV-2. Samples came from the ongoing ImmuneRACE study (first 160 participants) plus 1,254 subjects from 6 global collaborators. A de-identified subject ID, COVID-19 status, age in years and sex were almost always included in the sample metadata. Where HLA class I and class II types were available, the types were taken from metadata supplied by the sample provider, not from assay-based typing. Overall study results and their limits: How much clinical and demographic metadata was included differed by source and by participant, and the metadata was provided uncurated.

With regard to this clone: Its cognate antigen has yet to be identified. Base qualities were left out, and no much larger clone turns up one base away.

TCRbeta CDR3 regions were amplified from genomic DNA by means of the immunoSEQ Assay, a bias-controlled multiplex PCR. Under the source paper's analysis protocol: The number of nucleated cells in each sample was estimated from the amplification of reference gene primers within the assay. To quantify the absolute abundance of each unique TCRbeta CDR3 rearrangement, sequence reads were collapsed and filtered. Productive Simpson clonality was computed per sample as the square root of Simpson's diversity index over productive rearrangements. Here the immuneACCESS table is served through TCRdb, limited to in-frame sequences with V and J called. Missing clones are a known gap in these copies; in checked studies unresolved V genes cover under half, and the rest lacks a known reason. That table is the source of V, J and clone size, and D and trimming were worked out from the DNA. The sample contains fewer than 250,000 clones, approximately 90% of them found a single time. The ten top clones hold 5% to 7.5% of the sample.

Samples from volunteer blood donors who had recovered from COVID-19 were contributed by a second Seattle source. Collaborating institutions collected whole blood in K2EDTA tubes following their own protocols. For TCRbeta analysis, collaborator samples were shipped as frozen whole blood, as isolated PBMCs, or as DNA extracted from either sample type. From cysteine to phenylalanine, the CDR3 is 14 amino acids long. Only the CDR3 DNA stays, 42 bases, in frame from base 1. The germline V gene (reference sequence) supplies CDR1 LNHDA and CDR2 SQIVND. The junction shows trimming of 7 bases on V and 2 bases on J, and the gene matches do not reach 6 bases of it.

The material sequenced was peripheral blood. The chain employs TRBV19 and TRBJ2-3; TRBD1 agrees with 7 junctional bases. The clonotype originates from a woman between 40 and 50 years old who had recovered from COVID-19. This receptor has the CDR3 CASTRTGDTDTQYF. The DNA sequence is TGTGCCAGTACACGTACAGGGGACACAGATACGCAGTATTTT. Outside the CDR3, residues come from the reference TRBV19 and TRBJ2-3 proteins, so the full variable domain is: DGGITQSPKYLFRKEGQNVTLSCEQNLNHDAMYWYRQDPGQGLRLIYYSQIVNDFQKGDIAEGYSVSREKKESFPLTVTSAQKNPTAFYLCASTRTGDTDTQYFGPGTRLTVL.